The clone carrying this T cell receptor beta chain was seen a handful of times. Measured with immunoSEQ multiplex PCR; TCRdb has only the in-frame clones, and not every one. The table includes some 380,000 clones, roughly 86% detected once. This entry is derived from a study of blood T cell repertoires in COVID-19. Sequencing was carried out using peripheral blood. This sequence was found in a human donor with acute or convalescent COVID-19. The donor label of this sample is uncertain.

The CDR3 protein is CAFPGQGWDYGYTF. DNA for the CDR3: TGTGCCTTCCCGGGACAGGGATGGGACTATGGCTACACCTTC. This sequence joins TRBV30 and TRBJ1-2, with TRBD1 identical over 9 bases. The CDR3 is 14 amino acids. Germline CDR1 GTSNPN, CDR2 SVGIG (reference sequence). The V segment lost 7 bases and the J segment 3 bases; nucleotides outside the gene matches: 9.